These 30 T cell receptor beta chains came from one sample sequenced in a study of T cells in Graves' hyperthyroidism and ophthalmopathy. Regions amplified from RNA transcripts were the TCR beta CDR3 regions. Carried out on the TCR CDR3, a first-round RT-PCR used the HTBI primer set. TCRdb processed the multiplex PCR reads anew with MiXCR; each CDR3 protein has one entry. The table has about 460,000 distinct CDR3 sequences, about 20% seen once; the top ten hold 49%. The sequenced sample consisted of blood. These receptors were taken from an older woman with Graves' ophthalmopathy.

In this sample, this clonotype turned up a few times. The genes are TRBV7-9 and TRBJ2-3; D call uncertain. The germline CDR1 and CDR2 sequences are SEHNR and FQNEAQ (reference sequence). This CDR3 has 14 residues. The ends were cut back, 5 bases at V and 6 bases at J, with 15 bases in the middle. In DNA form, the CDR3 reads TGTGCCAGCAGCGAAGGGCCAATCCTGGATACGCAGTATTTT. Amino acid sequence: CASSEGPILDTQYF. Full variable domain (outside the CDR3, taken from reference TRBV7-9 and TRBJ2-3): DTGVSQNPRHKITKRGQNVTFRCDPISEHNRLYWYRQTLGQGPEFLTYFQNEAQLEKSRLLSDRFSAERPKGSFSTLEIQRTEQGDSAMYLCASSEGPILDTQYFGPGTRLTVL.

The rearrangement uses TRBV28 and TRBJ2-6, with D tentatively TRBD2 (6 bases). Germline values: CDR1 MDHEN, CDR2 SYDVKM. Trimming cost V 6 bases and J 4 bases, with 13 bases left between them. CDR3 size: 15 residues. DNA for the CDR3: TGTGCCAGCAGGGCGGGGATCTCCGGGGCCAACGTCCTGACTTTC. Protein product: CASRAGISGANVLTF.

The rearrangement uses TRBV30 and TRBJ1-5; no clear D. V lost 4 bases and J lost 5, with 18 bases in between. From germline, CDR1 is GTSNPN and CDR2 SVGIG (reference sequence). The CDR3 extends over 15 amino acids. The CDR3 DNA reads TGTGCCTGGAAGGGTAGGGCCTCTCGGGATCAGCCCCAGCATTTT. Amino acids: CAWKGRASRDQPQHF.

This clonotype was counted between two and nine times. The chain combines TRBV6-5 with TRBJ1-2; D not resolved. CDR3 length equals 13 residues. Germline V gene sequence: CDR1 MNHEY, CDR2 SVGAGI. The ends were cut back, 2 bases at V and 1 base at J, with 5 bases in the middle. The CDR3 sequence is CASSYTDNYGYTF. The CDR3 DNA reads TGTGCCAGCAGTTACACGGATAACTATGGCTACACCTTC.

This clonotype was seen ten or more times. The chain couples TRBV11-2 to TRBJ2-5, with 16 bases that match TRBD2. There are 17 residues in the CDR3. Germline-derived CDR1 and CDR2 are SGHAT and FQNNGV. V shed 6 bases and J 3 bases; nucleotides not matched to a gene: 7. The CDR3 nucleotides read TGTGCCAGCAGACCCAAGGGACTAGCGGGAGGGAAAGAGACCCAGTACTTC. This translates into CASRPKGLAGGKETQYF.

In its sample, this clonotype was seen a few times. The V call is TRBV30, the J call TRBJ1-1; no reliable D call. V dropped 4 bases and J dropped 2 bases, with 11 bases sitting between them. Looked up from germline, CDR1 is GTSNPN and CDR2 is SVGIG (reference sequence). The CDR3 loop spans 13 amino acids. The chain's CDR3 is CAWTRVANTEAFF. The CDR3 coding sequence is TGTGCCTGGACTAGGGTGGCCAACACTGAAGCTTTCTTT.

The J gene is TRBJ2-1, the V gene TRBV6-2 or TRBV6-3; D gene unclear. Germline lookup yields CDR1 MNHEY and CDR2 SVGEGT. The CDR3 loop spans 13 amino acids. The ends were cut back, 8 bases at V and 8 bases at J, with 16 bases in the middle. The CDR3: CASSSPQIYEQFF. In DNA, the CDR3 is TGTGCCAGCTCGTCTCCTCAAATTTATGAGCAGTTCTTC.

In this sample, this clonotype turned up a few times. The rearrangement joins TRBV7-9 to TRBJ2-2; the D gene is possibly TRBD2 (5 bases). V gave up 1 base and J gave up 7 bases, with 7 bases separating them. Per the germline V gene, CDR1 is SEHNR and CDR2 is FQNEAQ (reference sequence). CDR3 length: 13 amino acids. CDR3 region: CASSLVTSGELFF. The CDR3, as DNA: TGTGCCAGCAGCTTAGTTACTAGCGGGGAGCTGTTTTTT.

This clonotype was seen many times. V and J are TRBV27 and TRBJ2-7; D is undetermined. V was clipped by 6 bases and J by 2 bases, with 17 bases between them. The CDR3 runs 15 residues. Germline loops: CDR1 MNHEY, CDR2 SMNVEV (reference sequence). CDR3 region: CASRTTPGQTYEQYF. The CDR3 DNA reads TGTGCCAGCAGAACCACACCGGGCCAAACCTACGAGCAGTACTTC.

This clonotype was observed a few times. The rearrangement links TRBV5-5 to TRBJ2-7; no clear D gene. This CDR3 contains 13 residues. Per germline, CDR1 SGHKS and CDR2 YYEKEE (reference sequence). The ends were cut back, 6 bases at V and 3 bases at J, with 13 bases in the middle. Here the CDR3 reads CASIGQNFYEQYF. As DNA, the CDR3 is TGTGCCAGCATCGGCCAGAACTTCTACGAGCAGTACTTC.

This clonotype was observed a handful of times. CDR3 nucleotides: TGTGCCAGCAGTTGGGGCCAGCCCGTGGCCCAGCATTTT. This codes for CASSWGQPVAQHF. V gene TRBV28 combines with J gene TRBJ1-5, with a tentative D call TRBD1 (5 bases). Trimming cost V 4 bases and J 11 bases, with 15 bases left between them. CDR3 length: 13 residues. The V gene's germline CDR1 is MDHEN and CDR2 SYDVKM.

In the case of this clonotype: A read error may produce the germline difference seen at one junction end. The V and J genes are TRBV5-1 and TRBJ2-1; unclear D gene. This CDR3 is built from 12 residues. CDR1 is SGHRS and CDR2 is YFSETQ in the germline V gene. The CDR3 nucleotides are TGCGCCAGCAGCAACGACGATAATGGGCAGTTCTTC. Translating it yields CASSNDDNGQFF.

Of note for this clonotype: A junction boundary mismatches the germline segment, possibly from a read error. The genes are TRBV28 and TRBJ1-1; D gene ambiguous. CDR1 and CDR2 (germline): MDHEN, SYDVKM. CDR3 length equals 12 residues. CDR3 sequence: CASREPNTEASF. CDR3 in DNA: TGTGCCAGCAGAGAACCGAACACTGAAGCTTCCTTT.

This clonotype was counted between two and nine times. This chain joins TRBV30 and TRBJ2-3; no clear D. Trimming stripped 1 base from V and 4 bases from J, with 9 bases between. CDR3 size: 13 residues. CDR1 is GTSNPN, CDR2 SVGIG, per germline (reference sequence). The CDR3 region is CAWSALAPDTQYF. CDR3 bases: TGTGCCTGGAGTGCCTTAGCCCCAGATACGCAGTATTTT.

This clonotype occurred a few times. The chain carries TRBV6-1 and TRBJ2-7; D is unresolved. The CDR3 covers 15 residues. Trimming shortened V by 4 bases and J by 2 bases, and 15 bases separated the two germline ends. Per the germline V gene, CDR1 is MNHNS and CDR2 is SASEGT. CDR3 in amino acids: CASSGRLQDAYEQYF. In DNA, the CDR3 is TGTGCCAGCAGTGGCCGGTTGCAGGATGCCTACGAGCAGTACTTC.

The rearrangement links TRBV15 to TRBJ1-5, with D unresolved. This CDR3 comprises 17 residues. V lost 0 bases and J lost 7, with 19 bases in between. CDR1 and CDR2 (germline): LNHNV, YYDKDF (reference sequence). The CDR3 protein is CATSRDGDVPLGQPQHF. The CDR3 nucleotides read TGTGCCACCAGCAGAGATGGAGACGTCCCCCTCGGGCAGCCCCAGCATTTT.

The sample holds many counts of this clonotype. The CDR3 here is CASRRTGRETQYF. The CDR3, as DNA: TGTGCCAGCAGGAGGACAGGACGTGAGACCCAGTACTTC. This chain connects TRBV2 to TRBJ2-5; 7 nucleotides agree with TRBD1. CDR1 and CDR2 from the germline V gene are SNHLY and FYNNEI. J was trimmed by 5 bases and V by 6 bases; bases with no gene match: 6. This CDR3 spans 13 amino acids.

This sequence joins TRBV27 and TRBJ1-6; 7 nucleotides line up with TRBD1. CDR1 is MNHEY, CDR2 SMNVEV, per germline (reference sequence). J lost 0 bases, V lost 3 bases, and 8 bases had no gene match. The CDR3 totals 18 residues. The CDR3 nucleotides read TGTGCCAGCAGTTTTAACAGACAGGGCCGCTCCTATAATTCACCCCTCCACTTT. It translates to CASSFNRQGRSYNSPLHF.

This clonotype was observed at least ten times. The chain has TRBV28 and TRBJ2-1; 7 bases match TRBD2. The CDR3 extends over 17 amino acids. The trim removed 7 bases at V and 0 bases at J, leaving 12 bases unmatched. Germline CDR1 reads MDHEN; CDR2 reads SYDVKM. For the CDR3, the DNA is TGTGCCAGCACCGACCCTAAGCGGGGTAGCTCCTACAATGAGCAGTTCTTC. Translation: CASTDPKRGSSYNEQFF.

Concerning this clonotype itself: The junction and the germline gene differ at one end; a read error may be behind it. The chain joins TRBV2 to TRBJ1-1, with D unresolved. The CDR3 loop spans 10 amino acids. The germline CDR1 and CDR2 sequences are SNHLY and FYNNEI. CDR3 sequence reads: CATSAIIAFF. The CDR3 DNA sequence: TGTGCCACCAGTGCTATCATTGCTTTCTTT.

This sequence joins TRBV3-1 and TRBJ1-2, with D unclear. CDR3 length: 14 amino acids. Germline CDR1 LGHDT, CDR2 YNNKEL (reference sequence). The V end was cut by 2 bases, the J end by 4 bases, with 11 bases between. Here the CDR3 DNA reads TGTGCCAGCAGCCAATTCGGGCGGATCTATGGCTACACCTTC. Protein: CASSQFGRIYGYTF.

The rearrangement joins TRBV6-1 to TRBJ1-5; tentative D call: TRBD1 (5 bases). The V gene's germline CDR1 is MNHNS and CDR2 SASEGT. The CDR3 contains 15 residues. V dropped 7 bases and J dropped 3 bases, with 16 bases sitting between them. This chain's CDR3 is CASTKGLSDNQPQHF. CDR3 nucleotides: TGTGCCAGCACTAAGGGACTGTCAGACAATCAGCCCCAGCATTTT.

This clonotype was counted only a few times. DNA of the CDR3: TGCAGTGCTATTCGGGCCGGGGGCGCTGAAGCTTTCTTT. Translation gives CSAIRAGGAEAFF. The chain couples TRBV20-1 to TRBJ1-1, with D perhaps matching TRBD1 (6 bases). Trimming took 4 bases from V and 6 from J, leaving 15 bases between them. The CDR3 consists of 13 residues. Germline V lookup: CDR1 DFQATT, CDR2 SNEGSKA (reference sequence).

This clonotype was counted a few times. The chain uses TRBV6-1 and TRBJ2-1, with TRBD2 identical over 8 bases. The V gene's germline CDR1 is MNHNS and CDR2 SASEGT. The CDR3 extends over 16 amino acids. The ends lost 6 bases at V and 10 bases at J; junction bases unmatched: 17. This CDR3 is CASRLSGTRLEVEQFF. CDR3 coding DNA: TGTGCCAGCAGACTTTCCGGGACTAGACTAGAGGTGGAGCAGTTCTTC.

This clonotype was found once. The chain links TRBV20-1 to TRBJ1-5; 7 positions agree with TRBD1. The CDR3 is made up of 13 amino acids. The V gene end was trimmed by 4 bases and the J gene end by 5 bases; junction bases not matched to a gene: 5. From germline, CDR1 is DFQATT and CDR2 SNEGSKA (reference sequence). The CDR3 DNA sequence: TGCAGTGCTAACACAGGGGTGGATCAGCCCCAGCATTTT. This sequence encodes CSANTGVDQPQHF.

This clonotype was observed a few times. This chain uses TRBV30 with TRBJ1-2; D may be TRBD1 (5 bases). V lost 2 bases and J 4 bases, leaving 11 bases between the germline ends. This CDR3 contains 13 residues. The germline CDR1 and CDR2 sequences are GTSNPN and SVGIG (reference sequence). CDR3 residues: CAWSPGTGYGYTF. DNA of the CDR3: TGTGCCTGGAGTCCCGGGACGGGCTATGGCTACACCTTC.

The V gene is TRBV20-1, the J gene TRBJ2-5, with 9 bases that match TRBD1. The germline V gene encodes CDR1 DFQATT and CDR2 SNEGSKA (reference sequence). There are 16 residues in the CDR3. Trimming took 4 bases from V and 4 from J; bases not matched to a gene: 13. The CDR3 region has the DNA TGCAGTGCTAAAATCCCGGGACAGGGTTTTTCAGAGACCCAGTACTTC. Amino acids: CSAKIPGQGFSETQYF.

In the case of this clonotype: This may come from a read error, since a much larger clone is one base off. V usage is TRBV28 and J usage is TRBJ2-5; D perhaps matches TRBD1 (7 bases). The CDR3 spans 17 residues. Germline values: CDR1 MDHEN, CDR2 SYDVKM. CDR3 residues: CASRPRGDKFYQESQYF. CDR3 coding DNA: TGTGCCAGCAGGCCCAGGGGGGACAAGTTTTACCAAGAGAGCCAGTACTTC.

This clonotype was seen ten or more times. The junction departs from the called germline gene at one end, perhaps through a read error. J is TRBJ1-2 and V is TRBV27, with D unresolved. Per the germline V gene, CDR1 is MNHEY and CDR2 is SMNVEV (reference sequence). The CDR3 consists of 13 residues. The CDR3 nucleotides read TGTGCCAGCAGCTTATACGGAAACTATGGCTACACCTTC. Translated: CASSLYGNYGYTF.

This clonotype came up many times. The gene calls are TRBV6-2 or TRBV6-3 and TRBJ1-1; the D gene is possibly TRBD1 (5 bases). Trimming took off 0 bases at V and 4 bases at J, with 12 bases between the two ends. This CDR3 comprises 15 residues. CDR1 MNHEY and CDR2 SVGEGT come from the germline V gene. CDR3 region: CASSYSVPRGTEAFF. In DNA form, the CDR3 reads TGTGCCAGCAGTTACTCTGTCCCGAGGGGCACTGAAGCTTTCTTT.